Presented here are 27 T cell receptor beta chains from one specimen sequenced in a study of T cells in Graves' hyperthyroidism and ophthalmopathy. Amplification yielded TCR beta CDR3 regions, with RNA transcripts as the source. First-round RT-PCR with HTBI primers amplified the TCR CDR3 region. TCRdb reprocessed the multiplex PCR reads via MiXCR and lists one record per CDR3 protein. The profile covers around 340,000 distinct CDR3 sequences, with over 20% appearing a single time and around half taken by the ten largest. What was sequenced was blood. These receptors were obtained from a woman aged 45-59 years with Graves' hyperthyroidism.

This clonotype was recorded many times. The chain has TRBV20-1 and TRBJ2-1, with D possibly TRBD1 on 6 matching bases. Germline CDR1 and CDR2: DFQATT and SNEGSKA (reference sequence). V dropped 5 bases and J dropped 3 bases, with 20 bases sitting between them. This CDR3 has 16 residues. The CDR3 loop reads CSASTEGGVYYNEQFF. The CDR3 DNA reads TGCAGTGCTTCAACCGAAGGGGGAGTGTACTACAATGAGCAGTTCTTC.

This chain connects TRBV2 to TRBJ2-7, with no clear D. Looked up from germline, CDR1 is SNHLY and CDR2 is FYNNEI. CDR3 length equals 16 residues. Trimming removed 7 bases from V and 2 bases from J, with 21 bases in between. CDR3: CASTPRALQAPYEQYF. The CDR3 coding sequence is TGTGCCAGCACCCCAAGGGCGCTTCAGGCCCCCTACGAGCAGTACTTC.

This clonotype appeared many times. The genes are TRBV28 and TRBJ1-5, with TRBD1 matching 7 bases. Germline V gene sequence: CDR1 MDHEN, CDR2 SYDVKM. The CDR3 totals 17 residues. V lost 6 bases and J lost 4; bases outside the gene matches: 15. CDR3 DNA: TGTGCCAGCAGCGGGACAGCTAAGATTTCAAGGAATCAGCCCCAGCATTTT. It yields the protein CASSGTAKISRNQPQHF.

This chain uses TRBV29-1 with TRBJ1-2; D not resolved. This CDR3 region has 13 residues. Germline CDR1 SQVTM, CDR2 ANQGSEA. With 4 bases removed from V and 1 base from J, the gap between germline ends came to 10 bases. The CDR3 reads CSVGRVGNYGYTF. CDR3 coding DNA: TGCAGCGTTGGGCGCGTCGGTAACTATGGCTACACCTTC.

The J gene is TRBJ2-7, the V gene TRBV10-3; 8 nucleotides agree with TRBD2. Germline CDR1 is ENHRY and CDR2 is SYGVKD. The V segment lost 11 bases and the J segment 6 bases; nucleotides outside the gene matches: 12. CDR3 length: 13 amino acids. CDR3 sequence reads: CAASGREVTEQYF. The CDR3 DNA reads as TGTGCCGCGTCTGGGCGGGAGGTGACCGAGCAGTACTTC.

This clonotype was found a few times. J is TRBJ2-2 and V is TRBV7-2, with 7 bases matching TRBD2. J lost 0 bases, V lost 3 bases, and 4 bases had no gene match. Germline V gene lookup returns CDR1 SGHTA and CDR2 FQGNSA. The CDR3 spans 16 residues. The CDR3 DNA reads TGTGCCAGCAGCTTTACGGGGGGAACGAACACCGGGGAGCTGTTTTTT. Translating gives CASSFTGGTNTGELFF.

This clonotype was counted at least ten times. The genes are TRBV3-1 and TRBJ2-2; 7 bases are shared with TRBD1. CDR1 and CDR2 (germline): LGHDT, YNNKEL (reference sequence). V lost 4 bases, J lost 4 bases, and 6 bases stayed unmatched. The CDR3 runs 15 residues. CDR3 protein: CASSPRQGPTGELFF. CDR3 DNA: TGTGCCAGCAGCCCTCGACAGGGCCCCACCGGGGAGCTGTTTTTT. Filled out from reference TRBV3-1 and TRBJ2-2, the complete variable domain reads DTAVSQTPKYLVTQMGNDKSIKCEQNLGHDTMYWYKQDSKKFLKIMFSYNNKELIINETVPNRFSPKSPDKAHLNLHINSLELGDSAVYFCASSPRQGPTGELFFGEGSRLTVL.

V and J are TRBV18 and TRBJ2-1; 11 nucleotides line up with TRBD2. CDR1 is KGHSH and CDR2 is LQKENI in the germline V gene. J lost 3 bases, V lost 3 bases, and 10 bases had no gene match. This CDR3 has 18 residues. The CDR3 sequence is CASSPKSVAGGFYNEQFF. CDR3 bases: TGTGCCAGCTCACCTAAGTCGGTAGCGGGGGGGTTCTACAATGAGCAGTTCTTC. Using reference TRBV18 and TRBJ2-1 for the parts outside the CDR3, the full variable domain is NAGVMQNPRHLVRRRGQEARLRCSPMKGHSHVYWYRQLPEEGLKFMVYLQKENIIDESGMPKERFSAEFPKEGPSILRIQQVVRGDSAAYFCASSPKSVAGGFYNEQFFGPGTRLTVL.

This clonotype was counted ten times or more. The rearrangement uses TRBV14 and TRBJ1-6; D is unclear. This CDR3 has 13 residues. Germline V gene lookup returns CDR1 SGHDN and CDR2 FVKESK. Trimming took off 6 bases at V and 10 bases at J, with 13 bases between the two ends. CDR3 in amino acids: CASSPYGGSPLHF. CDR3 nucleotide sequence: TGTGCCAGCAGTCCCTATGGAGGCTCACCCCTCCACTTT.

The V call is TRBV12-3 or TRBV12-4, the J call TRBJ2-5, with 11 positions matching TRBD2. The CDR3 covers 15 residues. Trimming took 6 bases from V and 5 from J; bases not matched to a gene: 8. This CDR3 is CASSDRTSGLETQYF. CDR3 coding DNA: TGTGCCAGCAGCGACAGGACTAGCGGGCTTGAGACCCAGTACTTC.

At least ten counts were recorded for this clonotype. The V gene is TRBV28, the J gene TRBJ2-7, with 8 positions matching TRBD2. Germline values: CDR1 MDHEN, CDR2 SYDVKM. The CDR3 has 15 amino acids. Losses at the gene ends were 5 bases for V and 2 bases for J; bases not matched to a gene: 8. CDR3 region: CASSPRLALAYEQYF. The CDR3 nucleotides are TGTGCCAGCAGTCCCCGACTAGCGTTAGCCTACGAGCAGTACTTC.

This clonotype was recorded a few times. The chain has TRBV28 and TRBJ2-5, with 7 bases fitting TRBD2. Trimming cost V 6 bases and J 7 bases; bases outside gene matches: 17. Germline assignment: CDR1 MDHEN and CDR2 SYDVKM. CDR3 size: 16 residues. The CDR3 DNA sequence: TGTGCCAGCAGGCGGGGGACTACTAGTACCAGGTCGACCCAGTACTTC. As protein: CASRRGTTSTRSTQYF.

This clonotype occurred many times. J is TRBJ2-3 and V is TRBV5-1; possibly TRBD1 or TRBD2 for D (5 bases each). Deletions cut 0 bases from V and 2 bases from J, with 10 bases between. The CDR3 extends over 15 amino acids. CDR1 is SGHRS, CDR2 YFSETQ, per germline. Here the CDR3 reads CASSLAEGFTDTQYF. CDR3 bases: TGCGCCAGCAGCTTGGCCGAGGGGTTCACAGATACGCAGTATTTT.

In this sample, this clonotype turned up many times. This rearrangement joins TRBV20-1 to TRBJ1-2; TRBD1 might be the D (5 bases). The germline CDR1 and CDR2 sequences are DFQATT and SNEGSKA (reference sequence). Trimming cost V 4 bases and J 1 base, with 16 bases left between them. The CDR3 extends over 15 amino acids. CDR3 sequence reads: CSAKVAEGSNYGYTF. CDR3 sequence (DNA): TGCAGTGCTAAGGTGGCTGAGGGGAGTAACTATGGCTACACCTTC.

The chain has TRBV7-9 and TRBJ2-1; D gene ambiguous. The germline V and J ends were trimmed by 5 bases and 10 bases, with 9 bases remaining between them. The length of the CDR3 is 11 residues. Germline assignment: CDR1 SEHNR and CDR2 FQNEAQ (reference sequence). The CDR3 region is CASSTTSEQFF. As DNA, the CDR3 is TGTGCCAGCAGCACAACAAGCGAGCAGTTCTTC.

This clonotype appeared many times. CDR3 loop: CASSATRASSTDTQYF. CDR3 nucleotide sequence: TGTGCCAGCAGTGCGACTCGAGCCTCTAGCACAGATACGCAGTATTTT. V usage is TRBV12-3 or TRBV12-4 and J usage is TRBJ2-3; D gene ambiguous. CDR3 size: 16 residues. Trimming took off 5 bases at V and 0 bases at J, with 15 bases between the two ends.

The V call is TRBV19, the J call TRBJ2-7; D is perhaps TRBD1 (6 bases). Germline assignment: CDR1 LNHDA and CDR2 SQIVND (reference sequence). CDR3 length: 14 amino acids. Trimming took 6 bases from V and 4 from J, leaving 16 bases between them. As DNA, the CDR3 is TGTGCCAGTAGCACAACCGGGACACTTTACGAGCAGTACTTC. It specifies CASSTTGTLYEQYF. The complete variable domain, with remaining parts taken from reference TRBV19 and TRBJ2-7, reads DGGITQSPKYLFRKEGQNVTLSCEQNLNHDAMYWYRQDPGQGLRLIYYSQIVNDFQKGDIAEGYSVSREKKESFPLTVTSAQKNPTAFYLCASSTTGTLYEQYFGPGTRLTVT.

This clonotype came up many times. The chain joins TRBV7-9 to TRBJ2-1; D uncertain. CDR1 is SEHNR, CDR2 FQNEAQ, per germline (reference sequence). The V gene lost 1 base and the J gene lost 5 bases, with 9 bases spanning the gap. The CDR3 sequence is 14 residues long. The CDR3 DNA follows: TGTGCCAGCAGCTTAGTCTCGGCCAACAATGAGCAGTTCTTC. Residues: CASSLVSANNEQFF.

This clonotype has just a few counts. The V and J genes are TRBV28 and TRBJ2-6; tentative D call: TRBD1 (5 bases). This CDR3 region has 16 residues. Per germline, CDR1 MDHEN and CDR2 SYDVKM. Trimming took 5 bases from V and 2 from J, leaving 13 bases between them. CDR3 nucleotides: TGTGCCAGCAGTCAGGGCAGGGTTACTGGGGCCAACGTCCTGACTTTC. This translates into CASSQGRVTGANVLTF.

This clonotype has a count of ten or more. J is TRBJ2-6 and V is TRBV5-8; possibly TRBD1 or TRBD2 for D (5 bases each). Germline CDR1 reads SGHTS; CDR2 reads YDEGEE. The V end was cut by 2 bases, the J end by 1 base, with 16 bases between. CDR3 length: 18 residues. The CDR3: CASSFERGMISGANVLTF. The CDR3 DNA follows: TGTGCCAGCAGCTTCGAGAGGGGAATGATATCTGGGGCCAACGTCCTGACTTTC.

The chain combines TRBV12-3 or TRBV12-4 with TRBJ2-1, with 8 bases aligning to TRBD2. Trimming took 5 bases from V and 4 from J; bases not matched to a gene: 7. The CDR3 has 15 residues. The CDR3 here is CASSQVAGQYNEQFF. CDR3 in DNA: TGTGCCAGCAGTCAGGTAGCGGGACAATACAATGAGCAGTTCTTC.

This clonotype was counted ten times or more. The chain recombines TRBV24-1 with TRBJ2-5; 7 bases match TRBD2. J gave up 5 bases and V 4 bases, and 6 bases lay outside the gene matches. Per the germline V gene, CDR1 is KGHDR and CDR2 is SFDVKD. The CDR3 is 14 residues long. CDR3 sequence reads: CATSEFAGAETQYF. CDR3 coding DNA: TGTGCCACCAGTGAATTTGCGGGAGCCGAGACCCAGTACTTC.

There are many counts of this clonotype. The V call is TRBV6-1, the J call TRBJ1-5; unclear D gene. Germline CDR1 is MNHNS and CDR2 is SASEGT. V was cut by 7 bases and J by 0 bases, with 13 bases left in between. This CDR3 spans 15 amino acids. CDR3: CASNPGAYSNQPQHF. CDR3 coding DNA: TGTGCCAGCAACCCGGGAGCCTATAGCAATCAGCCCCAGCATTTT.

This chain joins TRBV4-2 and TRBJ1-6, with D hard to call. CDR1 is LGHNA and CDR2 is YNFKEQ in the germline V gene. Between the trimmed V and J ends, which lost 4 bases and 0 bases, there was a span of 10 bases. The CDR3 is made up of 16 amino acids. CDR3 sequence (DNA): TGTGCCAGCAGCCCCTCCGGGAGCTCCTATAATTCACCCCTCCACTTT. Translating gives CASSPSGSSYNSPLHF.

This clonotype was counted many times. It is unclear where the CDR3 begins or ends on the DNA, so no DNA is shown, and the CDR3 is as TCRdb lists it. V and J are TRBV6-1 and TRBJ2-3. The CDR3 is 14 amino acids in total, end residues counted. Germline CDR1 reads MNHNS; CDR2 reads SASEGT. CDR3 protein: CASSTSGRGDTQYF.

The genes are TRBV19 and TRBJ2-7, with 8 bases matching TRBD1. This CDR3 is 17 amino acids long. Germline V gives CDR1 LNHDA, CDR2 SQIVND (reference sequence). With 6 bases clipped from V and 3 bases from J, the junction kept 16 bases outside the gene matches. The CDR3 bases are TGTGCCAGTAGAGCATCCAATTTCGGGACAGGCATCTACGAGCAGTACTTC. As protein: CASRASNFGTGIYEQYF.

The table lists this clonotype with many counts. Compared with germline, one end of the junction differs, possibly owing to a read error. The chain recombines TRBV28 with TRBJ2-7; D gene unclear. The CDR3 is 15 amino acids. The germline V gene has CDR1 MDHEN and CDR2 SYDVKM. The DNA for the CDR3 is TGTGCCAGCAGTCCTTCGGGCAGCTTCTCCCACGAGCAGTACTTC. Protein product: CASSPSGSFSHEQYF.